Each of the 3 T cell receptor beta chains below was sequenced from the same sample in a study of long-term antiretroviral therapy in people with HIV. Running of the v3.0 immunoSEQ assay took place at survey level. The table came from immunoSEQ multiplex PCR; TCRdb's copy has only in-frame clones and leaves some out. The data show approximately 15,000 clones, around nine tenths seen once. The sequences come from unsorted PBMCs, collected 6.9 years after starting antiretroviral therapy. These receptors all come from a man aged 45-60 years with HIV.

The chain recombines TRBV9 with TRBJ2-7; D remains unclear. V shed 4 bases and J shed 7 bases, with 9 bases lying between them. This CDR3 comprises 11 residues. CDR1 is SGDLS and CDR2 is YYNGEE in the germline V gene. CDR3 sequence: CASSSIGEQYF. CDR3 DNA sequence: TGTGCCAGCAGCTCCATCGGAGAGCAGTACTTC.

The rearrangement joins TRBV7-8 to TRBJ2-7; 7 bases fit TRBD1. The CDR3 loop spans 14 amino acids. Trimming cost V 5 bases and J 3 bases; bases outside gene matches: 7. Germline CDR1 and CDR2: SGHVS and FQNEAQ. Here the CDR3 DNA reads TGTGCCAGCAGCCTATCGACAGGGCGCTACGAGCAGTACTTC. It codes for CASSLSTGRYEQYF.

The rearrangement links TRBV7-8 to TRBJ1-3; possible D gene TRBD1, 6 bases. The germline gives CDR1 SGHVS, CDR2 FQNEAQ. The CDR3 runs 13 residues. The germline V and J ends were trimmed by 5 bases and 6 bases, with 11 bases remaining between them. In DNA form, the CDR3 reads TGTGCCAGCAGCCAGGGGATCCTAAACACCATATATTTT. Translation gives CASSQGILNTIYF.